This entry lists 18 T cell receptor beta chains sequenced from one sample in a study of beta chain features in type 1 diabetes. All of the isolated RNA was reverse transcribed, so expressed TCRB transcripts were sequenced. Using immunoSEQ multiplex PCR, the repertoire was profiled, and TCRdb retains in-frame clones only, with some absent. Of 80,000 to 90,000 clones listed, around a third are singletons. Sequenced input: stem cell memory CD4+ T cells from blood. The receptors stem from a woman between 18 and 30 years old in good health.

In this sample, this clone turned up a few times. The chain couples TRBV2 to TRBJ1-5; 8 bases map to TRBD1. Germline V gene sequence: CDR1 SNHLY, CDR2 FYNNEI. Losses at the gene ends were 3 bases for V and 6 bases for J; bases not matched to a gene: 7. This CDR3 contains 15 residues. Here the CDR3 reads CASSEEPGGTQPQHF. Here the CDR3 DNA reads TGTGCCAGCAGTGAGGAGCCAGGGGGCACTCAGCCCCAGCATTTT.

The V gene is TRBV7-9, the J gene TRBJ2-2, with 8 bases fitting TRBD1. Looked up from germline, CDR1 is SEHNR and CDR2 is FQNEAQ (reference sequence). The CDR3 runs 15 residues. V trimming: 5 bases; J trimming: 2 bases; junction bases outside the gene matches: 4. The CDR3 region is CASSTDRANTGELFF. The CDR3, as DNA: TGTGCCAGCAGCACGGACAGGGCAAACACCGGGGAGCTGTTTTTT.

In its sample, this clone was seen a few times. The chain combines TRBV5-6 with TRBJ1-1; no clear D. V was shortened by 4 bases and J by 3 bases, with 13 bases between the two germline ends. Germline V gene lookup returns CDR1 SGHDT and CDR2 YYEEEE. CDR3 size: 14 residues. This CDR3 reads CASSVFGGDTEAFF. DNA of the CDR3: TGTGCCAGCAGCGTTTTTGGAGGAGACACTGAAGCTTTCTTT.

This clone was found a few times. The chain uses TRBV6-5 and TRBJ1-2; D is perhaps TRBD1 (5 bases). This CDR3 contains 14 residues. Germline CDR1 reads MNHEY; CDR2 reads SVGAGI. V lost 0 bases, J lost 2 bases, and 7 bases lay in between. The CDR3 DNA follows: TGTGCCAGCAGTTACTCGGCAGGGAACTATGGCTACACCTTC. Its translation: CASSYSAGNYGYTF.

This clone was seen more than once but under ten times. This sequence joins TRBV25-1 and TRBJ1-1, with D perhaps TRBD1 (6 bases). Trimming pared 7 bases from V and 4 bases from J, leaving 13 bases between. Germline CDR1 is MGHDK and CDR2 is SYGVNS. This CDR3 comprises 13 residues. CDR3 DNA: TGTGCCAGCACCGAGACAGGCGGCACTGAAGCTTTCTTT. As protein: CASTETGGTEAFF.

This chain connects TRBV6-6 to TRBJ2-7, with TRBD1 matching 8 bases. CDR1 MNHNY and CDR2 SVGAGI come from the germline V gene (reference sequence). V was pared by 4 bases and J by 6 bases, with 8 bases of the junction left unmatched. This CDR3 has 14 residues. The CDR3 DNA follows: TGTGCCAGCAGTTCCCGACAGGGGTTTAGCGAGCAGTACTTC. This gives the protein CASSSRQGFSEQYF.

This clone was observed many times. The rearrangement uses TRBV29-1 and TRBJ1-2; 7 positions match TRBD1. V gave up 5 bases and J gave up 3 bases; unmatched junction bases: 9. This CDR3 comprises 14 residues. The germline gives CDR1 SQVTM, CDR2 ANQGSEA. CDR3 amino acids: CSVTYRTGDYGYTF. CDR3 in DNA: TGCAGCGTTACTTACCGGACAGGCGACTATGGCTACACCTTC.

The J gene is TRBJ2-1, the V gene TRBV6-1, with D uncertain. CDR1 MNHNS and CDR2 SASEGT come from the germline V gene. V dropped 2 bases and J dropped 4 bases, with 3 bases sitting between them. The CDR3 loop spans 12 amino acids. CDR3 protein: CASSEPYNEQFF. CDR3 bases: TGTGCCAGCAGTGAACCATACAATGAGCAGTTCTTC.

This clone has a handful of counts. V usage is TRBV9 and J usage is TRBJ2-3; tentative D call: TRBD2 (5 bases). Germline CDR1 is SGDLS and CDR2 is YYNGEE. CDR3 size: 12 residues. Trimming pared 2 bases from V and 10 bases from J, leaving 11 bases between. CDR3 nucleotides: TGTGCCAGCAGCGTTCTATTCGGGGCGCAGTATTTT. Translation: CASSVLFGAQYF.

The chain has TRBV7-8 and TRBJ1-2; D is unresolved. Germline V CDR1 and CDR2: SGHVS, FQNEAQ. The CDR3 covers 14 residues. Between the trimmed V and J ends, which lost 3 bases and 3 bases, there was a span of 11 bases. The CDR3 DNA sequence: TGTGCCAGCAGCTTTACCCGGGGAGACTATGGCTACACCTTC. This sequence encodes CASSFTRGDYGYTF.

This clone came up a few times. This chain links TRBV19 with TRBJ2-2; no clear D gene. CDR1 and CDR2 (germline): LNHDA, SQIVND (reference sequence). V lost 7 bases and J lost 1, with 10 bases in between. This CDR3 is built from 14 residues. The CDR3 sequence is CASKNQVNTGELFF. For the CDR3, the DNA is TGTGCCAGTAAAAATCAGGTGAACACCGGGGAGCTGTTTTTT.

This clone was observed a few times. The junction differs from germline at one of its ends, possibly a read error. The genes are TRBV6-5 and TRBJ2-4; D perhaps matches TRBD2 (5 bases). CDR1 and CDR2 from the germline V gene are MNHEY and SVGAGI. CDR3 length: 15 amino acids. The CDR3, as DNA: TGTGCCAGCAGTGACTCCTTTGGGAGAAGGGACATTCAGTACTTC. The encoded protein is CASSDSFGRRDIQYF.

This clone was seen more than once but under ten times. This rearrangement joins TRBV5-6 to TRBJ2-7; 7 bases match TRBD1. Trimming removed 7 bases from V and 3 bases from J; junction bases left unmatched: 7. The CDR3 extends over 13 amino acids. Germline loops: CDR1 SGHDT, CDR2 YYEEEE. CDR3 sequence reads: CASGTVNLYEQYF. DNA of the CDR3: TGTGCCAGCGGGACAGTAAACCTCTACGAGCAGTACTTC.

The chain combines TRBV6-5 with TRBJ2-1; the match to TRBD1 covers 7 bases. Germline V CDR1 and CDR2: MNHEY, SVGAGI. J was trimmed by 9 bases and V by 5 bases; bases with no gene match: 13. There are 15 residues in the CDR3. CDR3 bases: TGTGCCAGCAGTGGGTTTGGGACAGTAAGGCTTGAGCAGTTCTTC. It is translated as CASSGFGTVRLEQFF.

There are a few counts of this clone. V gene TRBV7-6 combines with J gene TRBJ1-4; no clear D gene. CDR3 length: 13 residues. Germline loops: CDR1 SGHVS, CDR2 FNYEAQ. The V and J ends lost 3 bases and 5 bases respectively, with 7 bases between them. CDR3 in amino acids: CASSFPGNEKLFF. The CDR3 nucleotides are TGTGCCAGCAGCTTTCCGGGGAATGAAAAACTGTTTTTT.

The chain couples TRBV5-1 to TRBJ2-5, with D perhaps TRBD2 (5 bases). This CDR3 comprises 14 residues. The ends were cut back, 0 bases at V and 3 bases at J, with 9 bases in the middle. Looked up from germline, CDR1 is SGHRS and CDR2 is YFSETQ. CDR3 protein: CASSLALGKETQYF. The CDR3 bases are TGCGCCAGCAGCTTGGCACTAGGGAAAGAGACCCAGTACTTC.

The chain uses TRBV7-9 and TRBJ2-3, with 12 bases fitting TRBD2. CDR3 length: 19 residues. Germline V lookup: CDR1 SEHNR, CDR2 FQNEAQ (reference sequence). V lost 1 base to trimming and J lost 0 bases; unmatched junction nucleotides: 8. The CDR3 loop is CASSLGTSGRRSSTDTQYF. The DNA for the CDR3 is TGTGCCAGCAGCTTAGGAACTAGCGGGAGGAGGTCTAGCACAGATACGCAGTATTTT.

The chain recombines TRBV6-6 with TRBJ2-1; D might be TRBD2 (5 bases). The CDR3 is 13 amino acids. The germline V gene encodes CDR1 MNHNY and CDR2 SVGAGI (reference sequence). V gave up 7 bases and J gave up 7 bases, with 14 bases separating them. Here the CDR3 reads CASTTLAMNEQFF. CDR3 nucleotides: TGTGCCAGCACCACTTTAGCGATGAATGAGCAGTTCTTC.